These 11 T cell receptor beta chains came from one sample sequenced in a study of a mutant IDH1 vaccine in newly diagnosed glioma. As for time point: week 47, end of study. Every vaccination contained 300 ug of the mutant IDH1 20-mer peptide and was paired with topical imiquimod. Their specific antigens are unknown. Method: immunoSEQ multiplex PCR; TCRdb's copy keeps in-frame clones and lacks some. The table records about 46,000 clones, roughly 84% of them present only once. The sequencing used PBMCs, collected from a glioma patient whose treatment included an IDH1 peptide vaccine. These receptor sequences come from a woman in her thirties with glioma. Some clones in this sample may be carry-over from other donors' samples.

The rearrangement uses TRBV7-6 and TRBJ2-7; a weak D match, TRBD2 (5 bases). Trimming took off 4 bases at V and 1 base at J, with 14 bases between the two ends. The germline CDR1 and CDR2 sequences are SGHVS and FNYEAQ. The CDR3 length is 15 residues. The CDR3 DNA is TGTGCCAGCAGCTCAGGTACCGGAGGTTCCTACGAGCAGTACTTC. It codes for CASSSGTGGSYEQYF.

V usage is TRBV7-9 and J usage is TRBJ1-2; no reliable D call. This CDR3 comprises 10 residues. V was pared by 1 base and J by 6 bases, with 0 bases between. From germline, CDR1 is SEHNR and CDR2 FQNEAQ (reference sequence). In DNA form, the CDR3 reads TGTGCCAGCAGCTTAGATGGCTACACCTTC. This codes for CASSLDGYTF.

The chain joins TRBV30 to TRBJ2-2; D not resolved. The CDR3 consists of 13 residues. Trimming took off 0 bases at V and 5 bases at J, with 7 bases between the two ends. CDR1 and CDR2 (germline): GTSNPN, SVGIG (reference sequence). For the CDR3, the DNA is TGTGCCTGGAGTGTTACAGCAACCGGGGAGCTGTTTTTT. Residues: CAWSVTATGELFF.

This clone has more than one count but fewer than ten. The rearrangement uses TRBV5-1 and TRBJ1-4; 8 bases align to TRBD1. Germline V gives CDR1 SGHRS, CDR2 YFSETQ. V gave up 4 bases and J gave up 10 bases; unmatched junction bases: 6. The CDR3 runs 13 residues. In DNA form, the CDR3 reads TGCGCCAGCAGCGACGACAGGGGCGGAAAACTGTTTTTT. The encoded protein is CASSDDRGGKLFF.

DNA for the CDR3: TGTGCCAGCAGTGAGCTGGACAGGGAATACTACGAGCAGTACTTC. Translation gives CASSELDREYYEQYF. This chain connects TRBV25-1 to TRBJ2-7; 8 bases line up with TRBD1. The CDR3 covers 15 residues. Trimming cost V 3 bases and J 3 bases; bases outside gene matches: 7. Germline V gene data show CDR1 as MGHDK and CDR2 as SYGVNS.

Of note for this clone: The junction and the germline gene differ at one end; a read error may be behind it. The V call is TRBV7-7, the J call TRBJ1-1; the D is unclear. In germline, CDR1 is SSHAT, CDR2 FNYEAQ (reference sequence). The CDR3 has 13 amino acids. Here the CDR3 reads CASSLEPGTEAFF. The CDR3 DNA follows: TGTGCTAGCAGCTTAGAGCCGGGCACTGAAGCTTTCTTT.

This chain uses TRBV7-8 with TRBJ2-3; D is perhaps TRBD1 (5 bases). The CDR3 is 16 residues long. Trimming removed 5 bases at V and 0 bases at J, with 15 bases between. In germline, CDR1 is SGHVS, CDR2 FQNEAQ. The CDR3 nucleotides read TGTGCCAGCAGCCTCCCGCAGGGCCTCAGCACAGATACGCAGTATTTT. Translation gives CASSLPQGLSTDTQYF.

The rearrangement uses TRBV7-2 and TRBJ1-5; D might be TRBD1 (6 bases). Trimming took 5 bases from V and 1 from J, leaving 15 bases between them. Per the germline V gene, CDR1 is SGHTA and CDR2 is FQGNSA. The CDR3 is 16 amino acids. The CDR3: CASSPGGARSNQPQHF. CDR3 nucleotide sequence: TGTGCCAGCAGCCCTGGGGGGGCTCGGAGCAATCAGCCCCAGCATTTT.

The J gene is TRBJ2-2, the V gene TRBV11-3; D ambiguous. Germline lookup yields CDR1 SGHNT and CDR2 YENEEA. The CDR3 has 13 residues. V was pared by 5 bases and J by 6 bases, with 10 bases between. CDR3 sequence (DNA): TGTGCCAGCAGCCCGTTTGACCCCGGGGAGCTGTTTTTT. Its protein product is CASSPFDPGELFF.

The CDR3: CSVERVGFRGYTF. The CDR3 DNA sequence: TGCAGCGTTGAGAGGGTAGGGTTTCGGGGCTACACCTTC. V usage is TRBV29-1 and J usage is TRBJ1-2; D unclear. Germline CDR1 is SQVTM and CDR2 is ANQGSEA. This CDR3 contains 13 residues. Between the trimmed V and J ends, which lost 3 bases and 8 bases, there was a span of 16 bases.

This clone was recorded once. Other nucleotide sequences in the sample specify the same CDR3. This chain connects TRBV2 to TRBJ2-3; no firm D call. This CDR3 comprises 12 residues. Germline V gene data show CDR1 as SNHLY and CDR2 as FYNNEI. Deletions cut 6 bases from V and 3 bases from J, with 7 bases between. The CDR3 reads CASRGSTDTQYF. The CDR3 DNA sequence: TGTGCCAGCAGGGGATCGACAGATACGCAGTATTTT.